This T cell receptor (beta chain) was observed in a study of blood T cell repertoires in COVID-19. Overall study context: T cells, B-cell-depleted T cells, or PBMCs supplied cDNA or gDNA.

This table comes from immunoSEQ multiplex PCR, and its TCRdb copy is limited to in-frame clones, with some not included. The sample has fewer than 250,000 clones; 65% to 85% are singletons. The CDR3 has 18 residues. CDR1 and CDR2 from the germline V gene are MNHNS and SASEGT. V lost 0 bases, J lost 0 bases, and 9 bases stayed unmatched. This clonotype was obtained from a woman aged 50 to 60 with acute or convalescent COVID-19. Sequenced sample: peripheral blood. This chain connects TRBV6-1 to TRBJ2-3, with 7 bases identical to TRBD2. CDR3 nucleotides: TGTGCCAGCAGTGAAGCGAAGGGAGGGAGTGGGAGCACAGATACGCAGTATTTT. This sequence encodes CASSEAKGGSGSTDTQYF.